The 15 T cell receptor beta chains presented below share a single source sample, sequenced in a study of regulatory T cells in long-lasting Graves disease. Researchers made TCR beta libraries by using iRepertoire HTBI primers and running Arm-PCR on CDR3 regions. TCRdb reprocessed the multiplex PCR reads with MiXCR, giving one entry per CDR3 protein. The sample lists some 450,000 distinct CDR3 sequences; about 20% were seen once. Time point given: persistent/refractory GD, antithyroid drugs over 5 years with positive TRAb. The authors made the TCR library using RNA they extracted from PBMCs. This specimen consisted of peripheral blood mononuclear cells (PBMCs), obtained when the disease was refractory, from a patient treated with antithyroid drugs. Receptors originate from a female donor with Graves disease.

This clonotype was seen repeatedly, ten times or more. This chain connects TRBV29-1 to TRBJ1-2; D unresolved. The germline CDR1 and CDR2 sequences are SQVTM and ANQGSEA. The CDR3 spans 13 residues. V shed 1 base and J shed 2 bases, with 8 bases lying between them. The DNA of the CDR3 is TGCAGCGTTGAAGGCGTGGGGAACTATGGCTACACCTTC. It codes for CSVEGVGNYGYTF.

This clonotype was counted many times. This chain links TRBV12-3 or TRBV12-4 with TRBJ2-5; D may be TRBD1 (6 bases). V lost 8 bases and J lost 4, with 20 bases in between. The CDR3 is made up of 15 amino acids. CDR3 protein: CASGQQGKGRETQYF. In nucleotides, the CDR3 is TGTGCCAGCGGACAACAGGGAAAGGGAAGAGAGACCCAGTACTTC.

The V gene is TRBV11-1, the J gene TRBJ2-1, with unresolved D. V shed 1 base and J shed 7 bases, with 8 bases lying between them. The CDR3 extends over 13 amino acids. Germline V lookup: CDR1 SGHAT, CDR2 FQDESV (reference sequence). CDR3 bases: TGTGCCAGCAGCTTAGGGGGTAGGAATGAGCAGTTCTTC. This translates into CASSLGGRNEQFF.

This clonotype was detected ten times or more. The rearrangement joins TRBV7-8 to TRBJ2-7; D gene ambiguous. The length of the CDR3 is 17 residues. Germline loops: CDR1 SGHVS, CDR2 FQNEAQ. The ends were cut back, 0 bases at V and 0 bases at J, with 15 bases in the middle. The CDR3 loop is CASSLAGLQRSSYEQYF. The CDR3 bases are TGTGCCAGCAGCTTAGCGGGGTTGCAGCGATCCTCCTACGAGCAGTACTTC.

The rearrangement joins TRBV19 to TRBJ1-5, with 9 positions matching TRBD1. Trimming took 7 bases from V and 9 from J; bases not matched to a gene: 13. The CDR3 runs to 15 residues. From germline, CDR1 is LNHDA and CDR2 SQIVND (reference sequence). CDR3 DNA: TGTGCCAGTATGGTCCCGACAGGGGGGAACCGGCCCCAGCATTTT. Amino acid sequence: CASMVPTGGNRPQHF.

The CDR3: CASMVRDGTGELFF. CDR3 in DNA: TGTGCCAGCATGGTCAGGGATGGCACCGGGGAGCTGTTTTTT. The chain uses TRBV3-1 and TRBJ2-2; D is possibly TRBD1 (5 bases). Trimming pared 7 bases from V and 4 bases from J, leaving 13 bases between. Germline V lookup: CDR1 LGHDT, CDR2 YNNKEL (reference sequence). The CDR3 contains 14 residues.

The rearrangement uses TRBV7-9 and TRBJ1-1; TRBD1 aligns across 9 bases. With 5 bases clipped from V and 2 bases from J, the junction kept 9 bases outside the gene matches. The CDR3 runs 16 residues. Germline CDR1 and CDR2: SEHNR and FQNEAQ (reference sequence). The CDR3 DNA follows: TGTGCCAGCAGCCCAACCCAGACAGGGGGTAACACTGAAGCTTTCTTT. This gives the protein CASSPTQTGGNTEAFF.

This clonotype has a handful of counts. This chain uses TRBV10-3 with TRBJ2-7; D possibly corresponds to TRBD2 (7 bases). This CDR3 contains 14 residues. Per the germline V gene, CDR1 is ENHRY and CDR2 is SYGVKD. V was pared by 8 bases and J by 2 bases, with 16 bases between. CDR3 nucleotide sequence: TGTGCCATCGTTGGCGGGGGCGGAACCTACGAGCAGTACTTC. Protein product: CAIVGGGGTYEQYF.

As regards this clonotype: With a much larger clone just one base away, this may be a read error. The CDR3 region has the DNA TGTGCCAGCGCGTGGGGACAGGGCATAAATCAGCCCCAGCATTTT. Protein product: CASAWGQGINQPQHF. This chain connects TRBV2 to TRBJ1-5; 9 nucleotides align to TRBD1. With V trimmed by 8 bases and J by 4 bases, 9 bases remained unmatched. The CDR3 consists of 15 residues. Germline CDR1 reads SNHLY; CDR2 reads FYNNEI.

This clonotype turned up a few times. J is TRBJ2-4 and V is TRBV5-1; 7 bases are shared with TRBD1. Unmatched junction bases numbered 3, after V lost 1 base and J lost 8 bases. The CDR3 consists of 13 residues. Germline CDR1 is SGHRS and CDR2 is YFSETQ. CDR3 nucleotides: TGCGCCAGCAGCTTGCAGGGGGAAGACATTCAGTACTTC. Translation: CASSLQGEDIQYF.

This clonotype has more than one count but fewer than ten. The junction does not match germline at one end; this may be a read error. The chain is built from TRBV3-1 and TRBJ1-5; D is uncertain. Per germline, CDR1 LGHDT and CDR2 YNNKEL (reference sequence). The CDR3 contains 15 residues. CDR3 residues: CASNQDARGNQPQHF. The CDR3 bases are TGTGCCAGCAACCAAGATGCGCGGGGCAATCAGCCCCAGCATTTT.

This clonotype was seen a few times. J is TRBJ2-2 and V is TRBV20-1, with unresolved D. The CDR3 runs 17 residues. V was shortened by 1 base and J by 1 base, with 16 bases between the two germline ends. Germline assignment: CDR1 DFQATT and CDR2 SNEGSKA (reference sequence). DNA of the CDR3: TGCAGTGCTAGAGGAGGTTCGCGAGGATTGAACACCGGGGAGCTGTTTTTT. Amino acids: CSARGGSRGLNTGELFF.

This chain connects TRBV20-1 to TRBJ2-5; 10 positions agree with TRBD1. CDR1 is DFQATT, CDR2 SNEGSKA, per germline (reference sequence). With 4 bases clipped from V and 3 bases from J, the junction kept 2 bases outside the gene matches. CDR3 length: 13 amino acids. DNA for the CDR3: TGCAGTGCTACCGGGACAGGGGAAGAGACCCAGTACTTC. Protein: CSATGTGEETQYF.

Regarding this clonotype: This may come from a read error, since a much larger clone is one base off. Since no conserved phenylalanine or tryptophan closes the CDR3, a read error is the likely cause. This sequence joins TRBV7-2 and TRBJ2-7; D gene ambiguous. CDR1 is SGHTA, CDR2 FQGNSA, per germline. Trimming removed 1 base at V and 3 bases at J, with 10 bases between. This CDR3 contains 14 residues. For the CDR3, the DNA is TGTGCCAGCAGCTTAGGACCGACCGTCTACGAGCAGTACTAC. It translates to CASSLGPTVYEQYY.

This clonotype was counted ten times or more. CDR3 loop: CASSRGSQPQHF. The CDR3 nucleotides read TGTGCCAGCAGTCGAGGTTCACAGCCCCAGCATTTT. The rearrangement joins TRBV28 to TRBJ1-5; D ambiguous. Trimming removed 5 bases from V and 7 bases from J, with 9 bases in between. Germline V CDR1 and CDR2: MDHEN, SYDVKM. This CDR3 has 12 amino acids.